This T cell receptor (beta chain) is from a study of beta chain features in type 1 diabetes. Study results and limitations: Overrepresentation of cells with high TCR expression could result from cDNA sequencing. Patients with Type 1 diabetes showed moderately but significantly shorter TCRB CDR3s in all four CD4+ subsets. In comparison with healthy donors, patients had naive, central memory and Treg TCRB repertoires that appeared more similar.

Using CD45RO/CCR7/CD25/CD127/CD95/CD27, CD4+ naive, central memory, regulatory and stem cell-like memory cells were sorted. In regard to this clone: Its target is unknown.

CDR1 and CDR2 (germline): MNHEY, SVGAGI. Trimming stripped 8 bases from V and 3 bases from J, with 8 bases between. The CDR3 is made up of 11 amino acids. Every bit of the isolated RNA underwent reverse transcription, so sequencing read expressed TCRB transcripts. Using immunoSEQ multiplex PCR, the repertoire was profiled, and TCRdb retains in-frame clones only, with some absent. The data contain some 190,000 clones, approximately 7.9% of them singletons. This receptor was taken from a man between 18 and 29 years old with type 1 diabetes. This chain links TRBV6-5 with TRBJ2-7, with D uncertain. What was sequenced was central memory CD4+ T cells from blood. CDR3 amino acids: CASAAGYEQYF. DNA for the CDR3: TGTGCCAGCGCAGCAGGCTACGAGCAGTACTTC.